A selection of T cell receptor beta chains follows, all from one sample in a study of shared clonotypes between healthy human individuals. Profiling relied on immunoSEQ multiplex PCR, and the TCRdb table lists in-frame clones only, not all of them. The table shows some 2.1 million clones, with 80% to 95% occurring only once. The specimen sequenced was naive CD8+ T cells from PBMCs. The receptors come from a man younger than 35 in good health. Some clones in this sample may be carry-over from other donors' samples. CDR3s include the opening cysteine and the closing phenylalanine or tryptophan. A D gene is named only where the DNA matches it firmly. Some rows have no size entry. The others give once, few or many, or a class for an expanded clone.

TRBJ2-7	NA	TRBV4-3	NA	TGCGCCAGCAGCCCCTGGGGGAAGACCTACGAGCAGTACTTC	CASSPWGKTYEQYF
TRBJ2-2	NA	TRBV14	TRBD2	TGTGCCAGCAGCCCGTTCCGGACTAGCGGGACCAAAGGGGCCGGGGAGCTGTTTTTT	CASSPFRTSGTKGAGELFF
TRBJ2-1	once	TRBV11-3	NA	TGTGCCAGCAGCTTACATTCCGGGACCTACAATGAGCAGTTCTTC	CASSLHSGTYNEQFF
TRBJ2-1	NA	TRBV7-9	TRBD1	TGTGCCAGCAGCTCCCGTACCACGGGACAGGGGATCGATGAGCAGTTCTTC	CASSSRTTGQGIDEQFF
TRBJ2-7	once	TRBV5-1	TRBD2	TGCGCCAGCAGCTGGACTAGCGGGGGGACCTACGAGCAGTACTTC	CASSWTSGGTYEQYF
TRBJ2-7	NA	TRBV9	NA	TGTGCCAGCAGCGTTGGGGAGAAAAGCTCCTACGAGCAGTACTTC	CASSVGEKSSYEQYF
TRBJ2-7	NA	TRBV19	TRBD2	TGTGCCAGTAAGCCAGGTCTAGCGGTATACGAGCAGTACTTC	CASKPGLAVYEQYF
TRBJ2-7	NA	TRBV14	NA	TGTGCCAGCAGCCAAGAATCAGGGAGCTCCTACGAGCAGTACTTC	CASSQESGSSYEQYF
TRBJ2-1	NA	TRBV11-3	TRBD2	TGTGCCAGCAGCTTGCTAGCGGGAGGGACGCACGAGCAGTTCTTC	CASSLLAGGTHEQFF
TRBJ2-1	NA	TRBV19	NA	TGTGCCAGTAGTACCCTCCCGGCGGGGCAGTTCTTC	CASSTLPAGQFF
TRBJ1-3	NA	TRBV9	TRBD1	TGTGCCAGCAGCCCCGGGACAGCTGGAAACACCATATATTTT	CASSPGTAGNTIYF
TRBJ2-1	NA	TRBV11-2	TRBD1	TGTGCCAGCAGCCCCCACCTGGGCAGGGACAGGGGTTTCTTC	CASSPHLGRDRGFF
TRBJ2-7	NA	TRBV29-1	NA	TGCAGCGCTACCTATGCCCACGAGCAGTACTTC	CSATYAHEQYF
TRBJ2-5	NA	TRBV19	TRBD2	TGTGCCAGTAGTATTCTGGCGGGAGGTGACGAGACCCAGTACTTC	CASSILAGGDETQYF
TRBJ1-2	NA	TRBV11-2	NA	TGTGCCAGCAGCCCGGGGAGCACAGCTACTAACTATGGCTACACCTTC	CASSPGSTATNYGYTF
TRBJ2-7	NA	TRBV5-5	NA	TGTGCCAGCAGCGTGGACTGGCGGACTCTGGAGCAGTACTTC	CASSVDWRTLEQYF
TRBJ2-7	once	TRBV27	TRBD2	TGTGCCAGCAGTTGGACTAGCGGGAGATCCTACGAGCAGTACTTC	CASSWTSGRSYEQYF
TRBJ1-4	NA	TRBV6-1	NA	TGTGCCAGCAGGGACAGTCAGAGTAATAATGAAAAACTGTTTTTT	CASRDSQSNNEKLFF
TRBJ1-5	NA	TRBV7-3	NA	TGTGCCAGCAGCTTATTTCCGGGCCAGCCCCAGCATTTT	CASSLFPGQPQHF
TRBJ1-1	NA	TRBV7-3	NA	TGTGCCAGCAGCCTAGGGTCCACAGACGAAGCTTTCTTT	CASSLGSTDEAFF
TRBJ2-3	NA	TRBV9	TRBD2	TGTGCCAGCAGCGTAGTGGGCGGGGGGACAGATACGCAGTATTTT	CASSVVGGGTDTQYF
TRBJ2-7	NA	TRBV7-8	NA	TGTGCCAGCAGCTTTCGGAGTTACGAGCAGTACTTC	CASSFRSYEQYF
TRBJ2-2	NA	TRBV9	NA	TGTGCCAGCAGCGCAGTGGGCACCGGGGAGCTGTTTTTT	CASSAVGTGELFF
TRBJ1-2	NA	TRBV6-5	NA	TGTGCCAGCAGTTACAGTGGTGGCAGTAATGGCTACACCTTC	CASSYSGGSNGYTF
TRBJ2-5	NA	TRBV19	NA	TGTGCCAGTAACCCTGAGGTGGGCCAAGAGACCCAGTACTTC	CASNPEVGQETQYF
TRBJ1-1	few	TRBV19	NA	TGTGCCAGTATCGGACAGAACACTGAAGCTTTCTTT	CASIGQNTEAFF
TRBJ1-1	NA	TRBV7-6	NA	TGTGCCAGCAGCCCCCGTGGAGACATGAACACTGAAGCTTTCTTT	CASSPRGDMNTEAFF
TRBJ2-1	NA	TRBV12-5	TRBD2	TGTGCTAGTGGTTTGGTACACGTGACTAGCGTATACAATGAGCAGTTCTTC	CASGLVHVTSVYNEQFF
TRBJ2-3	NA	TRBV28	NA	TGTGCCAGCAGTTTACGGCGACAGGTCACAGATACGCAGTATTTT	CASSLRRQVTDTQYF
TRBJ2-7	NA	TRBV4-3	TRBD2	TGCGCCAGCAGCCAAGATGTAGCCAGCGGGAGATCCTACGAGCAGTACTTC	CASSQDVASGRSYEQYF
TRBJ2-5	NA	TRBV7-3	TRBD1	TGTGCCAGCAGCCCAGGGGGTAGCGAGGACCAAGAGACCCAGTACTTC	CASSPGGSEDQETQYF
TRBJ1-1	NA	TRBV27	NA	TGTGCCAGCAGTTTGTTACAGGACACTGAAGCTTTCTTT	CASSLLQDTEAFF
TRBJ1-2	few	TRBV6-5	NA	TGTGCCAGCAGGGAGCTCATGGGCGGCTACACCTTC	CASRELMGGYTF
TRBJ1-2	NA	TRBV29-1	NA	TGCAGCGTTGAAGAGAGGGCAGGCGAACTTGGGTGGAGTGGCTACACCTTC	CSVEERAGELGWSGYTF
TRBJ2-7	NA	TRBV7-3	NA	TGTGCCAGTAGCTTAACAAGGACAAACAGAATCCGCGAGCAGTACTTC	CASSLTRTNRIREQYF
TRBJ2-7	NA	TRBV7-2	TRBD1	TGTGCCAGCAGCTACTCAGGGGGGACAGGGCCGGGCAGAGAGCAGTACTTC	CASSYSGGTGPGREQYF
TRBJ2-5	once	TRBV7-9	NA	TGTGCCAGCAGCACGCGGACAGAAGTAGGGGCGGAGACCCAGTACTTC	CASSTRTEVGAETQYF
TRBJ2-5	NA	TRBV5-1	TRBD1	TGCGCCAGCAGCCCGGACAGGGGGCAAGAGACCCAGTACTTC	CASSPDRGQETQYF
TRBJ2-3	NA	TRBV9	NA	TGTGCCAGCAGCGTAGAAAGATGGCCAACCGGGTCGGATACGCAGTATTTT	CASSVERWPTGSDTQYF
TRBJ2-5	NA	TRBV11-3	NA	TGTGCCAGCAGCCACGCCAGGGGGGCCCAAGAGACCCAGTACTTC	CASSHARGAQETQYF
TRBJ2-7	NA	TRBV18	TRBD2	TGTGCCAGCTCACCACCGACTAGCGGGGGCGTGAACTACGAGCAGTACTTC	CASSPPTSGGVNYEQYF
TRBJ1-3	NA	TRBV28	NA	TGTGCCAGCAGCTATTTTGGAGCTGGAAACACCATATATTTT	CASSYFGAGNTIYF
TRBJ2-7	NA	TRBV15	NA	TGTGCCACCAGCAGAGCGGGACGACCCTACGAGCAGTACTTC	CATSRAGRPYEQYF
TRBJ2-1	NA	TRBV14	TRBD2	TGTGCCAGCAGCCACGATAAGCGGGAGCCGTACAATGAGCAGTTCTTC	CASSHDKREPYNEQFF
TRBJ2-7	NA	TRBV11-2	NA	TGTGCCAGCAGCTTAGGCTACAGCTGGGAGCAGTACTTC	CASSLGYSWEQYF
TRBJ2-1	NA	TRBV5-4	TRBD2	TGTGCCAGCAGCCGCCGGGGGACTAGCGGGATACACGGCTACAATGAGCAGTTCTTC	CASSRRGTSGIHGYNEQFF
TRBJ2-1	NA	TRBV4-1	NA	TGCGCCAGCACCCGAACGGGGAACCCCAGGAGCTCCTACAATGAGCAGTTCTTC	CASTRTGNPRSSYNEQFF